This T cell receptor beta chain was recovered during a study of T-cell reconstitution after alpha-beta-depleted transplantation in children (dated by TCRdb to 2015 to 2016). Some background on the complete study: T-cell immune reconstitution after TCRalphabeta/CD19-depleted allogeneic hematopoietic cell transplantation in children was quantitatively tracked in the study by means of TCR repertoire profiling.

What the study reported, not specific to this receptor: About two months after transplant, the apparently early recovery of alphabetaT-cell counts reportedly depended on just several hundred clones that had expanded rapidly and came from non-depleted graft cells. In some patients, the high TCRbeta diversity seen at day 60 was put down to recipient T cells and intrathymic progenitors that had survived conditioning. Over the following months the frequencies of hyperexpanded clones went down, and after one year T-cell counts and TCRbeta diversity were mostly credited to newly produced T cells.

This clonotype was recorded many times. This receptor's antigen is unknown. There are no base qualities to consult, and no much larger clone falls within one base. The CDR3 runs 16 residues from the cysteine to the phenylalanine. Left in the record is the CDR3 DNA by itself, 48 bases read in frame from the first base. V is clipped by 0 bases and J by 5 bases, and the sequence between their germline boundaries is 15 bases long. Per the germline V gene, SGHRS is the CDR1 and YFSETQ is the CDR2. The receptor library was made with PCR. Sequencer: Illumina HiSeq 2500. TCR libraries were prepared with molecular barcoding, using unique molecular identifiers to normalize TCRbeta repertoire quantification. TCRdb took the public reads, trimmed them with fastp at Q25, ran MiXCR for clone calling and kept in-frame beta chains. Every CDR3 protein is listed once, alongside the most common genes and DNA of its rows. The sample table records 400,000 to 550,000 distinct CDR3 sequences; roughly a tenth of these occur just once. The top ten hold 2% to 2.5% of the sample.

The sample's treatment or condition label, decoded: allogeneic hematopoietic cell transplantation with graft depleted of TCRalphabeta T cells and CD19 B cells. Transplant recipients were children who received TCRalphabeta/CD19-depleted allogeneic hematopoietic cell grafts. This TCR derives from a child aged 2-9 years with inherited bone marrow failure, due to receive a stem cell transplant. The chain links TRBV5-1 with TRBJ2-1; TRBD1 is perhaps the D gene, given 6 matching bases. Here the sequenced sample was PBMCs, taken before TCRalphabeta/CD19-depleted stem cell transplant. The DNA sequence is TGCGCCAGCAGCTTGGATGGCAGGGGTTCGAACAATGAGCAGTTCTTC. This sequence encodes CASSLDGRGSNNEQFF.